This T cell receptor (beta chain) was found in a study of cytomegalovirus exposure and HLA in healthy donors. General observations from the study: Cytomegalovirus status, reportedly, was diagnosed with high specificity and sensitivity by the classifier.

In the PCR, 60 Vbeta and 13 Jbeta primers were used. Sequencing was performed with immunoSEQ multiplex PCR; in TCRdb, only in-frame clones are kept and a portion is missing. The profile shows 140,000 to 150,000 clones, roughly two thirds of them singletons. This clone was recorded only once. The antigen is undetermined. Germline V gene sequence: CDR1 SGHTA, CDR2 FQGNSA. The CDR3 is 11 amino acids. The V gene lost 5 bases and the J gene lost 5 bases, with 7 bases spanning the gap. Sample: PBMCs. This clonotype was sampled from a male donor in good health and CMV-seronegative. The rearrangement uses TRBV7-2 and TRBJ2-7, with TRBD1 as a possible D gene (5 bases). The CDR3, as DNA: TGTGCCAGCAGCCTCAGGGACGAGCAGTACTTC. This codes for CASSLRDEQYF.